These 23 T cell receptor beta chains originate from one sample sequenced in a study of blood T cell repertoires in COVID-19. Assay: immunoSEQ multiplex PCR; the TCRdb copy retains only in-frame clones and omits some. The data show hundreds of thousands of clones, approximately 81% seen once. Sequencing was done on a sample of PBMCs or T cells enriched from blood (not recorded which). These receptors were obtained from a man aged 35 to 55 who had recovered from COVID-19.

Concerning this clone itself: This sample also contains other DNA sequences that code for the same CDR3. This chain links TRBV9 with TRBJ2-3; 11 bases map to TRBD2. Germline loops: CDR1 SGDLS, CDR2 YYNGEE. The CDR3 runs 16 residues. V lost 0 bases and J lost 2; bases outside the gene matches: 2. CDR3: CASSVEGLADTDTQYF. The CDR3 nucleotides read TGTGCCAGCAGCGTAGAGGGACTAGCGGACACAGATACGCAGTATTTT.

This rearrangement joins TRBV5-6 to TRBJ1-6; possible D gene TRBD1, 5 bases. This CDR3 is built from 18 residues. The germline V gene encodes CDR1 SGHDT and CDR2 YYEEEE. V was trimmed by 0 bases and J by 5 bases, leaving 18 bases between them. CDR3 nucleotide sequence: TGTGCCAGCAGCTTGGCCCTCGAGGCAGGACAACATAATTCACCCCTCCACTTT. This translates into CASSLALEAGQHNSPLHF.

The DNA for the CDR3 is TGTGCCAGCAGCCCGCAGCGGGATACGCAGTATTTT. Residues: CASSPQRDTQYF. This chain uses TRBV7-9 with TRBJ2-3; a possible D gene is TRBD2 (5 bases). V gave up 5 bases and J gave up 6 bases, with 9 bases separating them. The CDR3 loop spans 12 amino acids. Per the germline V gene, CDR1 is SEHNR and CDR2 is FQNEAQ (reference sequence).

This chain uses TRBV1 with TRBJ1-2. TRBV1 is described as a pseudogene. The CDR3 contains 12 residues. DNA for the CDR3: TGCAACCCGGTCGGGAGGGACTATGGCTACACCTTC. As protein: CNPVGRDYGYTF.

The rearrangement links TRBV19 to TRBJ1-2; D is undetermined. The V gene's germline CDR1 is LNHDA and CDR2 SQIVND (reference sequence). The V and J ends lost 2 bases and 5 bases respectively, with 18 bases between them. The CDR3 contains 16 residues. The CDR3 loop reads CASSIMAEAYTYGYTF. DNA of the CDR3: TGTGCCAGTAGTATAATGGCGGAGGCGTACACATATGGCTACACCTTC. The full variable domain, completed using reference TRBV19 and TRBJ1-2, is DGGITQSPKYLFRKEGQNVTLSCEQNLNHDAMYWYRQDPGQGLRLIYYSQIVNDFQKGDIAEGYSVSREKKESFPLTVTSAQKNPTAFYLCASSIMAEAYTYGYTFGSGTRLTVV.

The chain couples TRBV6-5 to TRBJ1-4; tentative D call: TRBD1 (6 bases). CDR1 MNHEY and CDR2 SVGAGI come from the germline V gene. V was trimmed by 10 bases and J by 8 bases, leaving 14 bases between them. There are 12 residues in the CDR3. The chain's CDR3 is CATKQGGEKLFF. In DNA form, the CDR3 reads TGTGCCACCAAACAGGGTGGGGAAAAACTGTTTTTT.

The V call is TRBV7-9, the J call TRBJ1-1, with a weak D call TRBD1 (5 bases). V lost 5 bases to trimming and J lost 5 bases, with 15 bases between them. The CDR3 covers 14 residues. Germline V lookup: CDR1 SEHNR, CDR2 FQNEAQ (reference sequence). CDR3 DNA: TGTGCCAGCAGCCCCACAGAAGGGGTGACTGAAGCTTTCTTT. Translation gives CASSPTEGVTEAFF.

V is TRBV12-3 or TRBV12-4 and J is TRBJ2-7; tentative D call: TRBD1 (5 bases). Between the trimmed V and J ends, which lost 3 bases and 9 bases, there was a span of 15 bases. The CDR3 is 13 amino acids. CDR3 coding DNA: TGTGCCAGCAGTTTCGAGGCGACCGACAGGCAGTACTTC. This gives the protein CASSFEATDRQYF.

This chain uses TRBV19 with TRBJ1-2, with D possibly being TRBD1 (6 bases). Germline values: CDR1 LNHDA, CDR2 SQIVND (reference sequence). The CDR3 covers 14 residues. The V and J ends lost 3 bases and 4 bases respectively, with 12 bases between them. The CDR3 region is CASSMGTNSYGYTF. The CDR3, as DNA: TGTGCCAGTAGTATGGGGACAAATTCCTATGGCTACACCTTC.

J is TRBJ2-1 and V is TRBV7-6; D is ambiguous. The germline CDR1 and CDR2 sequences are SGHVS and FNYEAQ. The V and J ends lost 0 bases and 4 bases respectively, with 7 bases between them. There are 14 residues in the CDR3. The chain's CDR3 is CASSLAGKYNEQFF. The CDR3 DNA follows: TGTGCCAGCAGCTTAGCGGGCAAATACAATGAGCAGTTCTTC.

The chain uses TRBV27 and TRBJ1-3; D not certain. This CDR3 contains 15 residues. V lost 3 bases, J lost 2 bases, and 11 bases lay in between. Germline loops: CDR1 MNHEY, CDR2 SMNVEV (reference sequence). CDR3 sequence reads: CASSLRRSAGNTIYF. In nucleotides, the CDR3 is TGTGCCAGCAGTTTGAGGCGGAGCGCTGGAAACACCATATATTTT.

This chain uses TRBV5-1 with TRBJ2-3, with 9 bases that match TRBD2. CDR1 and CDR2 (germline): SGHRS, YFSETQ. CDR3 length: 16 residues. With V trimmed by 0 bases and J by 2 bases, 4 bases remained unmatched. As DNA, the CDR3 is TGCGCCAGCAGCTTGGAAGCGGGAGGCCTCACAGATACGCAGTATTTT. This translates into CASSLEAGGLTDTQYF.

The rearrangement links TRBV29-1 to TRBJ1-1; 8 nucleotides agree with TRBD1. V lost 6 bases, J lost 4 bases, and 13 bases stayed unmatched. The CDR3 consists of 15 residues. The germline V gene has CDR1 SQVTM and CDR2 ANQGSEA. CDR3 DNA: TGCAGCGTCCTGACAGGGGTCGGCTTTAGCACTGAAGCTTTCTTT. Amino acids: CSVLTGVGFSTEAFF.

The genes are TRBV13 and TRBJ2-1, with a tentative D call TRBD2 (6 bases). Trimming took off 5 bases at V and 4 bases at J, with 15 bases between the two ends. The length of the CDR3 is 15 residues. From germline, CDR1 is PRHDT and CDR2 FYEKMQ (reference sequence). Here the CDR3 reads CASSPRSGPYNEQFF. CDR3 sequence (DNA): TGTGCCAGCAGCCCCCGGAGCGGGCCATACAATGAGCAGTTCTTC.

The chain has TRBV4-3 and TRBJ1-1; tentatively, D is TRBD1 (6 bases). The V gene's germline CDR1 is LGHNA and CDR2 YSLEER. This CDR3 contains 15 residues. Trimming removed 0 bases from V and 5 bases from J, with 13 bases in between. The CDR3 DNA follows: TGCGCCAGCAGCCAAGAAGCAGGGGTTGGTACTGAAGCTTTCTTT. Translating gives CASSQEAGVGTEAFF.

This clone was seen a single time. V usage is TRBV7-8 and J usage is TRBJ1-1; possible D gene TRBD1, 5 bases. Germline V gene lookup returns CDR1 SGHVS and CDR2 FQNEAQ. The CDR3 length is 13 residues. The V end was cut by 5 bases, the J end by 6 bases, with 13 bases between. CDR3 protein: CASSQRRGSEAFF. CDR3 in DNA: TGTGCCAGCAGCCAGCGTAGGGGCTCTGAAGCTTTCTTT.

J is TRBJ2-1 and V is TRBV7-2; the match to TRBD2 covers 12 bases. In germline, CDR1 is SGHTA, CDR2 FQGNSA. The CDR3 totals 17 residues. Unmatched junction bases numbered 13, after V lost 5 bases and J lost 8 bases. The CDR3 is CASSLRLAGAFRDEQFF. CDR3 DNA sequence: TGTGCCAGCAGCCTCCGACTAGCGGGGGCTTTCAGGGATGAGCAGTTCTTC.

On this clone itself: The germline gene is not matched at one end of the junction; a read error may be the cause. This chain links TRBV7-7 with TRBJ2-5; 9 bases map to TRBD2. This CDR3 has 18 amino acids. Per the germline V gene, CDR1 is SSHAT and CDR2 is FNYEAQ (reference sequence). CDR3 in DNA: TGTGCTAGCAGCTTAGGGTTGGTAGCGGGAGTCGGGGGAGAGACCCAGTACTTC. This gives the protein CASSLGLVAGVGGETQYF.

The chain joins TRBV6-5 to TRBJ2-1, with D hard to call. The germline V and J ends were trimmed by 0 bases and 10 bases, with 10 bases remaining between them. This CDR3 is built from 13 residues. Germline CDR1 reads MNHEY; CDR2 reads SVGAGI. CDR3 sequence (DNA): TGTGCCAGCAGTTACTCAAGCACCCGAGAGCAGTTCTTC. Protein product: CASSYSSTREQFF.

V gene TRBV9 combines with J gene TRBJ2-2; 8 bases agree with TRBD1. The trim removed 4 bases at V and 7 bases at J, leaving 12 bases unmatched. The V gene's germline CDR1 is SGDLS and CDR2 YYNGEE. The CDR3 length is 16 residues. The CDR3 DNA reads TGTGCCAGCAGCCCTCGGACAGGGAACACCGTCGGGGAGCTGTTTTTT. Encoded protein: CASSPRTGNTVGELFF.

The V call is TRBV3-1 (or the pseudogene TRBV3-2), the J call TRBJ2-7, with 7 positions matching TRBD1. The germline gives CDR1 LGHDT, CDR2 YNNKEL (reference sequence). V lost 4 bases to trimming and J lost 3 bases; unmatched junction nucleotides: 6. This CDR3 comprises 14 residues. CDR3 sequence: CASSLRDRDYEQYF. In nucleotides, the CDR3 is TGTGCCAGCAGCCTCCGGGACAGAGACTACGAGCAGTACTTC.

This chain joins TRBV29-1 and TRBJ2-1, with 12 bases lining up with TRBD2. The CDR3 has 19 amino acids. The V gene end was trimmed by 3 bases and the J gene end by 1 base; junction bases not matched to a gene: 13. Germline V CDR1 and CDR2: SQVTM, ANQGSEA. The DNA for the CDR3 is TGCAGCGTTGATGGCTTCGGGACTAGCGGGTTGGAATCCTACAATGAGCAGTTCTTC. Residues: CSVDGFGTSGLESYNEQFF.

This clone appeared a few times. The V gene is TRBV30, the J gene TRBJ2-2; TRBD2 agrees at 15 bases. There are 16 residues in the CDR3. Germline CDR1 and CDR2: GTSNPN and SVGIG (reference sequence). The trim removed 5 bases at V and 4 bases at J, leaving 5 bases unmatched. CDR3 region: CAWGGLAGGATGELFF. DNA of the CDR3: TGTGCCTGGGGGGGACTAGCGGGAGGTGCCACCGGGGAGCTGTTTTTT.